Included here is one T cell receptor beta chain sequence, with context. What it binds is not known. The PCR ran on 60 Vbeta and 13 Jbeta primers. Method: immunoSEQ multiplex PCR; TCRdb's copy keeps in-frame clones and lacks some. The table includes roughly 70,000 clones, 75% to 90% detected once. This entry comes from a study of cytomegalovirus exposure and HLA in healthy donors. Background on the study: Early released data had about 80 million unique TCRs, all coming from HLA-typed donors.

Germline values: CDR1 WSHSY, CDR2 SAAADI. The CDR3 sequence is 10 residues long. Broader study findings: Roughly even sequencing depth across donors was the assumption behind the presence/absence analyses. There was a cluster of highly shared sequence variants that was likely a sequencing artifact.

The J gene is TRBJ2-5, the V gene TRBV10-2; D gene ambiguous. The J call may be mistaken, given a closer DNA end match to TRBJ2-7. The specimen sequenced was PBMCs. The sequence was obtained from a woman in her thirties in good health and CMV-seropositive. CDR3 in DNA: TGCGCCAGCAGACCCTACGAGCAGTACTTC. Translated, it gives CASRPYEQYF.